Described below is a single T cell receptor (beta chain) sequence and its context. The antigen remains unidentified. This CDR3 is built from 11 residues. Germline values: CDR1 SNHLY, CDR2 FYNNEI. Trimming removed 8 bases from V and 2 bases from J, with 7 bases in between. The record originates from a study of identical twins. Donors uniformly comprised healthy Caucasians. After template switching added a universal primer site, the resulting cDNA carried unique molecular identifiers. Via MiXCR, TCRdb re-called the 5' RACE reads, giving one row per CDR3 protein. The data contain 450,000 or so distinct CDR3 sequences, approximately 15% of them seen just once; the ten biggest clones take up about 0.52%. The study's findings and limits: Among monozygotic twins, out-of-frame TCR alpha sharing exceeded what models predicted.

These records were also assigned to another study, of yellow fever vaccine responses in identical twins.

The V gene is TRBV2, the J gene TRBJ2-7; D assignment may be TRBD1 or TRBD2 (6 bases each). The TCR was taken from a woman between 18 and 29 years old in good health. The material sequenced was CD4+ T cells sorted from blood. The CDR3 nucleotides are TGTGCCAGCGGGGGGCCCTACGAGCAGTACTTC. It encodes CASGGPYEQYF.